The source of this T cell receptor (beta chain) is a study of cytomegalovirus exposure and HLA in healthy donors. This CDR3 contains 16 residues. The germline CDR1 and CDR2 sequences are SNHLY and FYNNEI. V dropped 6 bases and J dropped 3; count of bases not matched to a gene: 4. This PCR relied on a set of 60 Vbeta primers and 13 Jbeta primers. TCRdb's table, derived via immunoSEQ multiplex PCR, lists solely in-frame clones and lacks some. The sample contains about 160,000 clones, about three quarters of which appear only once. In the case of this clone: Its target is not known.

Study-wide points: Reported performance of the classifier showed diagnosis of cytomegalovirus status with high specificity and sensitivity. Of the V segments, some could not be distinguished, including TRBV6-2 and TRBV6-3, and were excluded.

The origin of this receptor is a woman in her 30s in good health and CMV-seronegative. The sample was PBMCs. The chain couples TRBV2 to TRBJ2-1; TRBD2 aligns across 14 bases. CDR3 in DNA: TGTGCCAGCAGGGAGGGACTAGCGGGAGTCTACAATGAGCAGTTCTTC. Translating gives CASREGLAGVYNEQFF.